The 20 T cell receptor beta chains reported below all come from one sample, sequenced in a study of lymphopenia after photon versus proton radiotherapy (dated by TCRdb to about 2019). The receptor library was made with the immunoSEQ multiplex PCR assay. TCRdb took over this immuneACCESS table, retaining in-frame rearrangements with V and J assigned. Such tables are incomplete; in checked studies, under half of the missing clones stem from an unresolved V gene, and the remainder is unexplained. This sample has thousands of clones in its table, and about 90% of those were observed once. Under 25% of the sample comes from the top ten. The input for sequencing was peripheral blood, taken from a patient treated with photon-based radiotherapy. The origin of the receptors is an older man with cholangiocarcinoma.

V gene TRBV7-9 combines with J gene TRBJ2-5, with 8 bases aligning to TRBD2. Germline V gives CDR1 SEHNR, CDR2 FQNEAQ (reference sequence). CDR3 size: 13 residues. J was trimmed by 5 bases and V by 3 bases; bases with no gene match: 2. CDR3 DNA: TGTGCCAGCAGCTTTAAGCGGGGGGAGACCCAGTACTTC. It translates to CASSFKRGETQYF.

The rearrangement joins TRBV4-1 to TRBJ1-2; possible D gene TRBD1, 5 bases. Germline V gene lookup returns CDR1 MGHRA and CDR2 YSYEKL. The CDR3 contains 15 residues. The germline V and J ends were trimmed by 1 base and 8 bases, with 17 bases remaining between them. The CDR3 DNA reads as TGCGCCAGCAGCCAAGTCGTACAGGATATCGCGGGCTACACCTTC. Translating gives CASSQVVQDIAGYTF.

The chain uses TRBV7-9 and TRBJ1-2; D gene ambiguous. Trimming removed 4 bases at V and 0 bases at J, with 9 bases between. The germline CDR1 and CDR2 sequences are SEHNR and FQNEAQ (reference sequence). CDR3 size: 14 residues. The CDR3: CASSSGPPNYGYTF. The CDR3 DNA reads as TGTGCCAGCAGCTCCGGACCGCCTAACTATGGCTACACCTTC.

The chain uses TRBV28 and TRBJ2-1, with 8 bases that match TRBD2. The ends lost 5 bases at V and 2 bases at J; junction bases unmatched: 8. CDR3 length equals 16 residues. Germline values: CDR1 MDHEN, CDR2 SYDVKM. The CDR3 is CASSLLGGGTYNEQFF. CDR3 nucleotide sequence: TGTGCCAGCAGTCTCCTTGGCGGGGGGACCTACAATGAGCAGTTCTTC.

V gene TRBV28 combines with J gene TRBJ1-2; 8 positions match TRBD1. The V and J ends lost 5 bases and 5 bases, in that order; junction bases with no gene match: 7. The germline V gene encodes CDR1 MDHEN and CDR2 SYDVKM. There are 14 residues in the CDR3. For the CDR3, the DNA is TGTGCCAGCAGTAACGACAGGGGACGGTATGGCTACACCTTC. This codes for CASSNDRGRYGYTF.

The chain joins TRBV7-9 to TRBJ1-1, with D possibly matching TRBD1 (5 bases). V gave up 5 bases and J gave up 4 bases, with 11 bases separating them. Germline V CDR1 and CDR2: SEHNR, FQNEAQ (reference sequence). The CDR3 spans 13 residues. CDR3 sequence: CASSGPGSTEAFF. The CDR3, as DNA: TGTGCCAGCAGCGGGCCAGGGTCCACTGAAGCTTTCTTT.

The chain is built from TRBV5-8 and TRBJ2-3; possible D gene TRBD1, 6 bases. Per the germline V gene, CDR1 is SGHTS and CDR2 is YDEGEE. V was pared by 0 bases and J by 0 bases, with 11 bases between. The CDR3 consists of 16 residues. The chain's CDR3 is CASSLGWGQSTDTQYF. The DNA of the CDR3 is TGTGCCAGCAGCTTGGGGTGGGGGCAGAGCACAGATACGCAGTATTTT. The full variable domain, its missing parts supplied by reference TRBV5-8 and TRBJ2-3, is EAGVTQSPTHLIKTRGQQATLRCSPISGHTSVYWYQQALGLGLQFLLWYDEGEERNRGNFPPRFSGRQFPNYSSELNVNALELEDSALYLCASSLGWGQSTDTQYFGPGTRLTVL.

The chain carries TRBV5-1 and TRBJ2-3; 12 nucleotides agree with TRBD2. The CDR3 is 17 amino acids. From germline, CDR1 is SGHRS and CDR2 YFSETQ. V shed 3 bases, J shed 0 bases, and the junction held 5 bases outside the gene matches. DNA for the CDR3: TGCGCCAGCAGCTGGCCCCTAGCGGGGGGGAGCACAGATACGCAGTATTTT. Residues: CASSWPLAGGSTDTQYF.

V gene TRBV2 combines with J gene TRBJ2-3; no definite D call. This CDR3 is built from 12 residues. V lost 3 bases, J lost 0 bases, and 1 base lay in between. Germline-derived CDR1 and CDR2 are SNHLY and FYNNEI. The CDR3 coding sequence is TGTGCCAGCAGTGACAGCACAGATACGCAGTATTTT. This codes for CASSDSTDTQYF.

The CDR3 region has the DNA TGTGCCTGGAGTCCACAGGGGACAGTTAAGAAACTGTTTTTT. Amino acid sequence: CAWSPQGTVKKLFF. This chain uses TRBV30 with TRBJ1-4; TRBD1 matches at 7 bases. Germline assignment: CDR1 GTSNPN and CDR2 SVGIG (reference sequence). This CDR3 is 14 amino acids long. J was trimmed by 11 bases and V by 2 bases; bases with no gene match: 11.

In this sample, this clone turned up once. This rearrangement joins TRBV28 to TRBJ1-5; 9 bases line up with TRBD1. Per germline, CDR1 MDHEN and CDR2 SYDVKM. After removal of 4 bases from V and 5 bases from J, the junction contained 3 bases not matched to a gene. This CDR3 contains 14 residues. The CDR3, as DNA: TGTGCCAGCAGTTCGGGACAGGGCCATCAGCCCCAGCATTTT. Amino acids: CASSSGQGHQPQHF.

In DNA form, the CDR3 reads TGTGCCAGCAGCTGGGGACAGGGCCACCAAGAGACCCAGTACTTC. It encodes CASSWGQGHQETQYF. The V gene is TRBV9, the J gene TRBJ2-5, with 9 bases that match TRBD1. The CDR3 consists of 15 residues. The trim removed 4 bases at V and 0 bases at J, leaving 4 bases unmatched. Germline V lookup: CDR1 SGDLS, CDR2 YYNGEE.

V is TRBV2 and J is TRBJ2-1; D perhaps matches TRBD2 (5 bases). The V end was cut by 7 bases, the J end by 4 bases, with 8 bases between. This CDR3 spans 12 amino acids. CDR1 is SNHLY, CDR2 FYNNEI, per germline. This CDR3 reads CASTGGYNEQFF. In DNA, the CDR3 is TGTGCCAGCACAGGAGGATACAATGAGCAGTTCTTC.

Details on this clone: This CDR3 is also generated by other DNA sequences in the sample. V usage is TRBV4-2 and J usage is TRBJ2-2; 9 bases line up with TRBD1. The CDR3 spans 16 residues. The V segment lost 7 bases and the J segment 6 bases; nucleotides outside the gene matches: 12. Germline V CDR1 and CDR2: LGHNA, YNFKEQ. CDR3 sequence: CASKERGQGLSGELFF. In DNA form, the CDR3 reads TGTGCCAGCAAGGAGAGGGGACAGGGCTTATCCGGGGAGCTGTTTTTT.

The CDR3 sequence is CASSVDRDNEQFF. The CDR3 DNA follows: TGTGCCAGCAGCGTGGACAGAGACAATGAGCAGTTCTTC. The V call is TRBV7-3, the J call TRBJ2-1; TRBD1 is a possible D gene (6 bases). CDR1 and CDR2 (germline): SGHTA, FQGTGA. Trimming removed 5 bases at V and 5 bases at J, with 10 bases between. The CDR3 covers 13 residues.

The V call is TRBV27, the J call TRBJ2-4; 9 bases map to TRBD2. Germline V gene sequence: CDR1 MNHEY, CDR2 SMNVEV (reference sequence). J gave up 1 base and V 5 bases, and 9 bases lay outside the gene matches. This CDR3 comprises 17 residues. The CDR3 is CASSPPPGTSAKNIQYF. The CDR3 bases are TGTGCCAGCAGTCCCCCGCCTGGGACTAGCGCCAAAAACATTCAGTACTTC.

The V call is TRBV9, the J call TRBJ2-5; no reliable D call. CDR3 length: 14 residues. The germline CDR1 and CDR2 sequences are SGDLS and YYNGEE. V was trimmed by 0 bases and J by 2 bases, leaving 8 bases between them. DNA for the CDR3: TGTGCCAGCAGCGTAGACCAGGCACAAGAGACCCAGTACTTC. The encoded protein is CASSVDQAQETQYF.

This chain links TRBV6-5 with TRBJ1-1; a possible D gene is TRBD1 (5 bases). The CDR3 spans 13 residues. The germline V gene encodes CDR1 MNHEY and CDR2 SVGAGI. V was trimmed by 5 bases and J by 4 bases, leaving 11 bases between them. The CDR3 DNA reads as TGTGCCAGCAGTACAGGCCATGTCACTGAAGCTTTCTTT. It codes for CASSTGHVTEAFF.

This clone was found once. This chain joins TRBV4-2 and TRBJ1-6, with 7 nucleotides matching TRBD1. This CDR3 is 19 amino acids long. V was clipped by 0 bases and J by 0 bases; unmatched bases: 8. Germline CDR1 LGHNA, CDR2 YNFKEQ. The CDR3 DNA sequence: TGTGCCAGCAGCCAAGATGACAGGGCTAGGAGCTCCTATAATTCACCCCTCCACTTT. Translating it yields CASSQDDRARSSYNSPLHF.

The CDR3 DNA sequence: TGCGCCAGCAGTGAGCGAGAGACCCAGTACTTC. Its protein is CASSERETQYF. The chain links TRBV10-1 to TRBJ2-5; D is ambiguous. CDR1 is WNHNN, CDR2 SYGVQD, per germline (reference sequence). There are 11 residues in the CDR3. The V and J ends lost 2 bases and 4 bases respectively, with 2 bases between them.